This entry describes one T cell receptor (beta chain). Its antigen is undetermined. The CDR3 extends over 13 amino acids. V lost 4 bases and J lost 4; bases outside the gene matches: 5. Per the germline V gene, CDR1 is SGHDT and CDR2 is YYEEEE. The sample comes from a study of cytomegalovirus exposure and HLA in healthy donors. Study as a whole: An analysis done earlier identified almost 120 million unique TCR beta sequences from about 179 million T cells. Study-wide points: In a later analysis, TCR beta V- and J-gene trimming showed a link to a missense DCLRE1C variant. There was a cluster of highly shared sequence variants that was likely a sequencing artifact.

The PCR used 60 Vbeta and 13 Jbeta primers. Libraries were prepared by immunoSEQ multiplex PCR; TCRdb keeps only in-frame clonotypes and omits some of them. The sample has some 70,000 clones; under 80% are singletons. V gene TRBV5-6 combines with J gene TRBJ2-7, with TRBD1 identical over 7 bases. The TCR sequence derives from a male donor in good health and CMV-seropositive. Sequencing was performed on PBMCs. CDR3 DNA: TGTGCCAGCAGCAGCACAGGGGTATACGAGCAGTACTTC. It specifies CASSSTGVYEQYF.